The 30 T cell receptor beta chains listed next were all sequenced from one sample in a study of patients and donors after allogeneic stem cell transplantation. One entry per CDR3 protein results from TCRdb running MiXCR on the RT-PCR reads. Here the sample spans 150,000 to 200,000 distinct CDR3 sequences, around 30% being singletons. The sequenced sample consisted of blood, either unsorted or a sorted T cell fraction (not recorded which). These receptors originate from a human donor who was either an allogeneic HSCT recipient or a stem cell or donor lymphocyte infusion donor (not recorded which). It is not recorded whose cells these are; they may come from a transplant donor.

The chain couples TRBV2 to TRBJ1-1; a weak D match, TRBD1 (6 bases). Between the trimmed V and J ends, which lost 5 bases and 0 bases, there was a span of 10 bases. The CDR3 is 14 amino acids. The V gene's germline CDR1 is SNHLY and CDR2 FYNNEI. This CDR3 is CASSFQGLNTEAFF. The CDR3 nucleotides read TGTGCCAGCAGTTTTCAGGGGCTGAACACTGAAGCTTTCTTT.

This clonotype has just one count. The chain has TRBV7-3 and TRBJ2-1; D ambiguous. Germline-derived CDR1 and CDR2 are SGHTA and FQGTGA. Deletions cut 5 bases from V and 2 bases from J, with 7 bases between. CDR3 length equals 13 residues. Here the CDR3 DNA reads TGTGCCAGCAGCCCTTCGCCCTACAATGAGCAGTTCTTC. Translation: CASSPSPYNEQFF.

This clonotype came up a few times. The chain combines TRBV4-1 with TRBJ2-3; D is unresolved. V was pared by 4 bases and J by 2 bases, with 16 bases between. CDR3 length equals 16 residues. From germline, CDR1 is MGHRA and CDR2 YSYEKL. The CDR3 is CASSRIGPTLTDTQYF. The CDR3 DNA reads TGCGCCAGCAGCCGAATCGGACCCACGCTCACAGATACGCAGTATTTT.

The genes are TRBV9 and TRBJ2-5, with D unclear. In germline, CDR1 is SGDLS, CDR2 YYNGEE. V lost 0 bases, J lost 5 bases, and 11 bases lay in between. The CDR3 sequence is 14 residues long. The CDR3 loop reads CASSVGPVRETQYF. In DNA form, the CDR3 reads TGTGCCAGCAGCGTAGGACCGGTGAGGGAGACCCAGTACTTC.

This clonotype was observed a few times. The V gene is TRBV19, the J gene TRBJ2-7, with D uncertain. The CDR3 has 14 amino acids. Germline CDR1 is LNHDA and CDR2 is SQIVND (reference sequence). The ends were cut back, 0 bases at V and 0 bases at J, with 6 bases in the middle. The CDR3: CASSIEGSSYEQYF. Here the CDR3 DNA reads TGTGCCAGTAGTATAGAGGGCTCCTCCTACGAGCAGTACTTC.

The V gene is TRBV5-1, the J gene TRBJ2-4, with 12 bases fitting TRBD2. V was pared by 3 bases and J by 0 bases, with 4 bases of the junction left unmatched. Germline values: CDR1 SGHRS, CDR2 YFSETQ. The length of the CDR3 is 17 residues. The CDR3 here is CASSYGTSGLAKNIQYF. For the CDR3, the DNA is TGCGCCAGCAGCTACGGGACTAGCGGGTTAGCCAAAAACATTCAGTACTTC.

This clonotype was detected a few times. This chain links TRBV30 with TRBJ2-2; possibly TRBD1 for D (6 bases). This CDR3 is built from 13 residues. The germline CDR1 and CDR2 sequences are GTSNPN and SVGIG (reference sequence). With 5 bases removed from V and 4 bases from J, the gap between germline ends came to 11 bases. The CDR3 nucleotides are TGTGCCTGGGAAACAGGGATCACCGGGGAGCTGTTTTTT. Its translation is CAWETGITGELFF.

This clonotype was observed a few times. In DNA form, the CDR3 reads TGTGCCAGCAGCCTCCCCGGGACAGCCGTGAGAGAGCTGTTTTTT. Amino acid sequence: CASSLPGTAVRELFF. This rearrangement joins TRBV12-3 or TRBV12-4 to TRBJ2-2; the match to TRBD1 covers 7 bases. The junction had 15 bases not matched to a gene; V was cut back by 6 bases and J by 11 bases. This CDR3 is 15 amino acids long.

The chain joins TRBV5-5 to TRBJ1-5; 7 nucleotides line up with TRBD1. Per the germline V gene, CDR1 is SGHKS and CDR2 is YYEKEE (reference sequence). The CDR3 loop spans 17 amino acids. J was trimmed by 1 base and V by 4 bases; bases with no gene match: 11. CDR3 nucleotide sequence: TGTGCCAGCAGCCGTACTGGGCTCAGGGGGAGCAATCAGCCCCAGCATTTT. This gives the protein CASSRTGLRGSNQPQHF.

The sample holds a few counts of this clonotype. This rearrangement joins TRBV2 to TRBJ1-5; 8 bases map to TRBD1. Germline CDR1 SNHLY, CDR2 FYNNEI. The junction had 13 bases not matched to a gene; V was cut back by 3 bases and J by 6 bases. The CDR3 loop spans 17 amino acids. In nucleotides, the CDR3 is TGTGCCAGCAGTGATCCTTGGGACAGGAAAGGAGTTCAGCCCCAGCATTTT. Translating gives CASSDPWDRKGVQPQHF. The full variable domain, with the rest looked up from reference TRBV2 and TRBJ1-5, is EPEVTQTPSHQVTQMGQEVILRCVPISNHLYFYWYRQILGQKVEFLVSFYNNEISEKSEIFDDQFSVERPDGSNFTLKIRSTKLEDSAMYFCASSDPWDRKGVQPQHFGDGTRLSIL.

This clonotype has at least ten counts. This chain joins TRBV20-1 and TRBJ1-1, with D maybe TRBD1 (5 bases). This CDR3 has 13 residues. From germline, CDR1 is DFQATT and CDR2 SNEGSKA (reference sequence). Trimming took 5 bases from V and 3 from J, leaving 13 bases between them. The CDR3 nucleotides are TGCAGTGCTCCCGGGGTAGGGGACACTGAAGCTTTCTTT. Protein: CSAPGVGDTEAFF.

This clonotype was seen many times. V is TRBV7-2 and J is TRBJ1-2; D unresolved. The CDR3 totals 14 residues. V dropped 3 bases and J dropped 4 bases, with 12 bases sitting between them. CDR1 is SGHTA, CDR2 FQGNSA, per germline. CDR3 in amino acids: CASSFPQLSYGYTF. In DNA, the CDR3 is TGTGCCAGCAGCTTCCCCCAGCTGTCCTATGGCTACACCTTC. Full variable domain (outside the CDR3, taken from reference TRBV7-2 and TRBJ1-2): GAGVSQSPSNKVTEKGKDVELRCDPISGHTALYWYRQSLGQGLEFLIYFQGNSAPDKSGLPSDRFSAERTGGSVSTLTIQRTQQEDSAVYLCASSFPQLSYGYTFGSGTRLTVV.

V and J are TRBV28 and TRBJ2-1; D could derive from TRBD1 or TRBD2 (5 bases each). The V and J ends lost 7 bases and 3 bases respectively, with 19 bases between them. This CDR3 spans 16 amino acids. CDR1 and CDR2 from the germline V gene are MDHEN and SYDVKM. The CDR3: CASISSPGRLYNEQFF. The CDR3 DNA is TGTGCCAGCATCTCTTCCCCGGGACGCCTCTACAATGAGCAGTTCTTC.

The chain joins TRBV6-2 or TRBV6-3 to TRBJ2-7, with 10 nucleotides matching TRBD2. Germline CDR1 is MNHEY and CDR2 is SVGEGT. J lost 0 bases, V lost 0 bases, and 5 bases had no gene match. This CDR3 has 17 amino acids. The CDR3 sequence: CASSYSSGRPFSYEQYF. The CDR3 bases are TGTGCCAGCAGTTACTCTAGCGGGAGGCCCTTCTCCTACGAGCAGTACTTC.

The rearrangement joins TRBV11-3 to TRBJ1-2; tentative D call: TRBD1 (6 bases). From germline, CDR1 is SGHNT and CDR2 YENEEA. This CDR3 region has 14 residues. V gave up 2 bases and J gave up 2 bases, with 9 bases separating them. The CDR3 DNA is TGTGCCAGCAGCTTACACAGGGAGAACTATGGCTACACCTTC. It encodes CASSLHRENYGYTF.

This clonotype was detected ten times or more. V and J are TRBV12-3 or TRBV12-4 and TRBJ1-1; 8 nucleotides match TRBD1. The CDR3 extends over 14 amino acids. V trimming: 6 bases; J trimming: 1 base; junction bases outside the gene matches: 4. The CDR3 protein is CASRDRARNTEAFF. The CDR3 DNA reads TGTGCCAGCAGGGACAGGGCTCGGAACACTGAAGCTTTCTTT.

The sample holds many counts of this clonotype. The chain couples TRBV7-8 to TRBJ1-6, with D unresolved. The germline V and J ends were trimmed by 2 bases and 5 bases, with 13 bases remaining between them. Germline-derived CDR1 and CDR2 are SGHVS and FQNEAQ. This CDR3 contains 16 residues. The CDR3, as DNA: TGTGCCAGCAGCTTATTCGGAACTGGGAATAATTCACCCCTCCACTTT. It codes for CASSLFGTGNNSPLHF.

This clonotype showed up just a few times. The chain combines TRBV29-1 with TRBJ2-1, with D possibly being TRBD2 (5 bases). Germline-derived CDR1 and CDR2 are SQVTM and ANQGSEA. The V gene lost 7 bases and the J gene lost 9 bases, with 19 bases spanning the gap. The CDR3 is 13 amino acids. The CDR3 is CSGRPHPGGEQFF. The DNA for the CDR3 is TGCAGCGGGAGGCCCCACCCCGGCGGTGAGCAGTTCTTC.

As to this clonotype: At one boundary the junction diverges from the germline segment, which might be a read error. The chain is built from TRBV12-3 or TRBV12-4 and TRBJ2-1; tentative D call: TRBD2 (6 bases). The CDR3 covers 12 residues. The chain's CDR3 is CASNFGQARGYF. CDR3 sequence (DNA): TGTGCCAGCAACTTTGGACAAGCCCGGGGGTACTTC.

This clonotype was recorded many times. The chain has TRBV7-2 and TRBJ1-5; D is perhaps TRBD1 (6 bases). With 2 bases removed from V and 1 base from J, the gap between germline ends came to 18 bases. The length of the CDR3 is 18 residues. Germline values: CDR1 SGHTA, CDR2 FQGNSA. CDR3 DNA sequence: TGTGCCAGCAGCTTATGGGGGGCACCAGGGGCGAGCAATCAGCCCCAGCATTTT. As protein: CASSLWGAPGASNQPQHF. Full variable domain (missing parts from reference TRBV7-2 and TRBJ1-5): GAGVSQSPSNKVTEKGKDVELRCDPISGHTALYWYRQSLGQGLEFLIYFQGNSAPDKSGLPSDRFSAERTGGSVSTLTIQRTQQEDSAVYLCASSLWGAPGASNQPQHFGDGTRLSIL.

This clonotype was counted only a few times. The chain uses TRBV12-3 or TRBV12-4 and TRBJ2-7; unclear D gene. The CDR3 contains 12 residues. With 3 bases removed from V and 2 bases from J, the gap between germline ends came to 5 bases. DNA for the CDR3: TGTGCCAGCAGTTTTAGCCCCTACGAGCAGTACTTC. This sequence encodes CASSFSPYEQYF.

The V and J genes are TRBV6-6 and TRBJ1-2, with D possibly being TRBD1 (6 bases). V lost 0 bases and J lost 4, with 12 bases in between. The CDR3 has 15 residues. Germline CDR1 MNHNY, CDR2 SVGAGI (reference sequence). Here the CDR3 DNA reads TGTGCCAGCAGTTACTCACGAGGACAGCGCTATGGCTACACCTTC. Residues: CASSYSRGQRYGYTF.

J is TRBJ2-2 and V is TRBV25-1; D gene ambiguous. The length of the CDR3 is 14 residues. Per the germline V gene, CDR1 is MGHDK and CDR2 is SYGVNS. V lost 6 bases to trimming and J lost 0 bases, with 8 bases between them. This chain's CDR3 is CASSFLANTGELFF. The DNA for the CDR3 is TGTGCCAGCAGCTTTCTAGCGAACACCGGGGAGCTGTTTTTT.

This clonotype has a handful of counts. V usage is TRBV21-1 and J usage is TRBJ2-3; the D call of TRBD1 is as the table states it, not checked on the DNA. TRBV21-1 corresponds to a pseudogene. The CDR3 sequence is 14 residues long. DNA for the CDR3: TGTGCCAGCAGTTGGCAGGGCGGCACAGATACGCAGTATTTT. This codes for CASSWQGGTDTQYF.

V gene TRBV2 combines with J gene TRBJ2-7; 13 bases fit TRBD2. The CDR3 is 16 amino acids. Germline V gene data show CDR1 as SNHLY and CDR2 as FYNNEI. J was trimmed by 4 bases and V by 1 base; bases with no gene match: 4. The CDR3 region has the DNA TGTGCCAGCAGTGAAGGACTAGCGGGAGGAAGGTACGAGCAGTACTTC. Protein product: CASSEGLAGGRYEQYF.

This clonotype was observed at least ten times. The chain has TRBV29-1 and TRBJ1-1; D is undetermined. CDR3 length: 12 residues. The germline gives CDR1 SQVTM, CDR2 ANQGSEA. With 4 bases removed from V and 5 bases from J, the gap between germline ends came to 11 bases. CDR3 amino acids: CSVVGERTEAFF. For the CDR3, the DNA is TGCAGCGTTGTTGGGGAGAGAACTGAAGCTTTCTTT.

This chain links TRBV24-1 with TRBJ2-5, with 10 positions matching TRBD1. The CDR3 sequence is 18 residues long. Germline CDR1 and CDR2: KGHDR and SFDVKD. V was clipped by 3 bases and J by 0 bases; unmatched bases: 9. The DNA for the CDR3 is TGTGCCACCAGTGATAGTCGGGGGACAGGGGTATACCAAGAGACCCAGTACTTC. Translating it yields CATSDSRGTGVYQETQYF.

There are a few counts of this clonotype. The chain links TRBV6-5 to TRBJ1-1; D is ambiguous. The germline CDR1 and CDR2 sequences are MNHEY and SVGAGI. The CDR3 loop spans 13 amino acids. V was trimmed by 6 bases and J by 11 bases, leaving 19 bases between them. The CDR3 region has the DNA TGTGCCAGCAGCGAGCGGATGTCTCGGGAGGCTTTCTTT. Translation gives CASSERMSREAFF.

CDR3: CASSLKGQGGSYEQYF. The CDR3 region has the DNA TGTGCCAGCAGCTTAAAGGGGCAGGGAGGCTCCTACGAGCAGTACTTC. The chain employs TRBV7-9 and TRBJ2-7; tentatively, D is TRBD2 (6 bases). Germline values: CDR1 SEHNR, CDR2 FQNEAQ (reference sequence). This CDR3 contains 16 residues. V shed 2 bases and J shed 0 bases, with 14 bases lying between them.

Only one count was recorded for this clonotype. The genes are TRBV2 and TRBJ2-1; D call uncertain. CDR3 size: 15 residues. Germline V lookup: CDR1 SNHLY, CDR2 FYNNEI. V was clipped by 2 bases and J by 5 bases, with 13 bases between them. The chain's CDR3 is CASSELAEINNEQFF. CDR3 DNA sequence: TGTGCCAGCAGTGAACTCGCAGAGATAAACAATGAGCAGTTCTTC.